This T cell receptor (beta chain) was captured in a study of cytomegalovirus exposure and HLA in healthy donors (dated by TCRdb to the late 2010s). Looking at the study overall: According to an earlier analysis of 550 to 750 of the donors, 150 million to 200 million T cells yielded 117 million unique TCR beta sequences and around 300 Gb of sequence data. Donor age, sex, ethnicity and CMV serostatus were compiled together with the repertoire data. All discovery cohort repertoires had been generated on a single sequencing platform. Rather than drawing on any new phenotypic data, the later analysis identified candidate immune exposures from TCR beta sequences and the way those sequences occurred across donors. HLA typing covered class I and class II loci at four-digit resolution. To predict cytomegalovirus infection status, the study brought together high-throughput TCR immunosequencing, statistical association of individual TCRs with disease status, and machine learning. A later genetic analysis used genome-wide SNP genotypes for about 55% of the 666 donors, treating that subset as a discovery cohort. Because of strong linkage in the cohort, five DR-DQ haplotypes were treated as single units for association and clustering. Typing coverage differed by locus: A, B, C, DRB1 and DQB1 were typed in about 629-640 donors, DQA1 in 500 to 550, DPA1 in some 610, and DPB1 in 450 to 480. In a later analysis, previously published TCR beta repertoires from some 640 donors were re-analyzed and high-resolution HLA genotyping was added so that TCR occurrence patterns could be studied. An early release that covered 640 HLA-typed donors contained approximately 320 gigabases of sequencing data and around 85 million unique TCR sequences. The study was designed to test whether signatures of past pathogen exposure could be identified by cataloging public T cell receptors. The T cell repertoires of several hundred subjects were profiled by immunosequencing and related to cytomegalovirus serostatus. In addition to the first cohort of 666 subjects, a separate validation cohort of approximately 110 different subjects was used. An earlier analysis of approximately 580 of the donors used high-throughput TCR beta sequencing to judge whether each TCR beta V gene segment behaved as functional or pseudogenic. Of the 300 to 500 genotyped donors, 75% to 85% were placed in the genetic ancestry cluster associated with self-reported Caucasian donors. Among some 400 genotyped donors of the cohort, an average of approximately 240,000 unique TCR beta nucleotide sequences was sequenced per donor, of which about 18% were non-productive.

Note on this clone: The antigen it binds to is not known. Per-base qualities were not stored, and no clone one base away is much larger.

The cohort was made up of several hundred healthy bone marrow donors. At the time of sampling, every cohort member was nominally healthy, though immune exposures that went unrecorded were likely present. The donor tested CMV seropositive, placing the donor among the 250 to 350 seropositive members of the cohort. Every donor gave a peripheral blood sample, and the peripheral blood mononuclear cells from that sample were used for TCR beta sequencing. Genomic DNA extraction from the blood cell samples was performed with the Qiagen DNeasy Blood Extraction Kit. The study at large found these results: In a later analysis, several top co-occurrence clusters were reported to appear linked to parvovirus B19, influenza, CMV and Epstein-Barr virus. The earlier analysis of 587 of the donors excluded around 17 rarely observed V segments, including chromosome 9 orphons, because counts were too low. Compared with the 666-donor mean, donors in an Asian-associated ancestry cluster had fewer N-insertions in productive TCRs, according to a later genetic analysis. The presence/absence analyses assumed that sequencing depth was roughly uniform across donors, and that assumption may not be true. A further reported finding was that TCR beta sequences accurately predicted the HLA-A and HLA-B alleles for most subjects in the first cohort. Because HLA typing was unavailable for some donors at each locus, only the typed subset was used in association tests. While some public TCRs were present in many individuals, most TCR sequences turned up only very rarely across donors. In a later analysis, most CMV-associated TCR beta chains were found to appear HLA-restricted, with HLA associations seemingly driven largely by CMV exposure. The study listed around 160 TCR beta chains as associated with cytomegalovirus. It was suggested by the authors that the approach could potentially be generalized to other disease states and immunological phenotypes. An association between a missense DCLRE1C variant and V-gene and J-gene trimming of TCR beta chains was found in a later genetic analysis and replicated in an independent cohort. According to a later analysis, TCR association rates differed among HLA loci, with DRB1 alleles showing the most associated TCRs and HLA-C alleles showing the fewest. Broadly in line with IMGT annotations, most TCR beta V segments showed up in productive rearrangements about 87% or about 30% of the time in an earlier analysis of several hundred of the donors. Specific HLA alleles were associated with around 18,000 TCR beta sequences at a false discovery rate of 0.05 in a later analysis. Correlated functional status among segregating V segments might be attributable to linkage disequilibrium, but an unknown experimental factor could not be ruled out. Strong co-occurrence of HLA alleles, especially DR and DQ, made assigning TCR associations to individual alleles difficult. Immune exposure information for the cohort was limited to CMV serostatus. Three of the identified cytomegalovirus-associated TCR beta chains were confirmed in vitro to be specific for cytomegalovirus antigens. Because the 87-base-pair reads could not distinguish some IMGT-functional V segments, including TRBV6-2 and TRBV6-3, those segments were excluded. In a later analysis, HLA-associated TCR beta chains showed more clonal expansion and lower generation probabilities than non-associated chains that were equally common. Only TCR beta chains were sequenced in this cohort, and the absence of alpha or paired-chain data limited detectable features. In both the original and validation cohorts, the classifier was reported to diagnose cytomegalovirus status with high specificity and sensitivity. A group of highly shared sequence variants was considered likely to be a technical artifact of the sequencing pipeline.

For CDR1 and CDR2, the germline V gene lists SGHRS and YFSETQ. The CDR3 runs 15 residues from the cysteine to the phenylalanine. Only the CDR3 DNA is retained, 45 bases long and in frame from the first base. The junction shows trimming of 1 base on V and 2 bases on J, and the gene matches do not reach 5 bases of it. The library was produced with the immunoSEQ multiplex PCR assay. For the multiplex PCR, a mixture combining 60 forward primers for TCR Vbeta segments and 13 reverse primers for TCR Jbeta segments was used. Amplification of the CDR3 region of rearranged TCR beta genes was performed with a multiplex PCR assay on genomic DNA. Amplified TCR beta libraries were sequenced as 87-base-pair reads on the Illumina HiSeq System. In the paper's pipeline: Across the roughly 640 repertoires, a later analysis counted 78 million or so unique TCR beta chains, approximately 10 million of which were shared by at least two donors. To remove PCR and sequencing errors, raw reads were error-corrected and collapsed into unique sequences using a nearest-neighbor algorithm that merged closely related sequences. CDR3 sequences were aligned to IMGT reference sequences to assign V, D and J gene segments. For a sequence to be retained, a match of at least six nucleotides to both a V gene segment and a J gene segment was required. A rearrangement counted as productive if the CDR3 had no stop codons and remained in frame with V and J, and every other rearrangement counted as non-productive. CDR3 was defined according to IMGT convention as the region running from the second conserved V-encoded cysteine to the conserved J-encoded phenylalanine. The earlier analysis of fewer than 700 of the donors excluded sequences that lacked an unambiguous match to a single V gene segment. In an earlier analysis of 587 of the donors, V segments were called functional above 56.7% productive rearrangements and were called segregating when the between-donor standard deviation exceeded 5%. A statistical classification framework was developed to diagnose cytomegalovirus status using the catalog of TCR beta chain sequences. In a later analysis, TCR nucleotide sequences were compared against IMGT/GENE-DB human TR gene sequences so that V and J genes could be assigned. Using the TCRdist pipeline, a later analysis assigned CDR3 sequences along with most-parsimonious VDJ recombination scenarios. In a later analysis, every TCR beta chain was defined by the combination of its CDR3 amino acid sequence and its V-gene family, and reads without a unique V-gene family were dropped. A later analysis removed 550 to 650 highly shared, low-generation-probability nucleotide sequences to deal with suspected cross-contamination and a sequencing artifact. In a later analysis, a clonal expansion index for each public chain was calculated from normalized within-repertoire ranks of inferred template counts. Generation probabilities in a later analysis came from a VDJ recombination model fitted to out-of-frame rearrangements, and those results were checked against IGoR. In a later analysis, TCR-TCR, TCR-HLA and TCR-CMV co-occurrence was scored with hypergeometric tests, and a repertoire-size bias correction was applied to TCR pairs. A later analysis estimated false discovery rates by permuting HLA or CMV assignments 20 times. In a later analysis, co-occurring TCRs were grouped using DBSCAN, and TCRdist sequence similarity was added for clustering within HLA-allele-positive subsets. Repertoires with fewer than 30,000 or more than 120,000 public chains, plus five repertoires with anomalous nucleotide sharing, were excluded from co-occurrence clustering. TCRdb's version of the immuneACCESS table is confined to in-frame rearrangements and falls short of the full clone set. An unresolved V gene accounts for under half of the shortfall where checked; the remainder is of unknown origin. The V and J calls and clone size are taken from that table; D and trimming were inferred from the DNA. Counted in this sample were about 150,000 clones; 80% to 90% of them appeared once. Jointly, the top ten make up around 4.5% of the sample.

The source of this sequence is a woman in her 40s in good health and CMV-seropositive. The specimen sequenced was PBMCs. The chain employs TRBV5-1 and TRBJ2-7; 8 bases in the junction line up with TRBD2. The CDR3 reads as follows: CASSLKAGDTYEQYF. At the DNA level, the sequence is TGCGCCAGCAGCTTGAAAGCGGGGGACACCTACGAGCAGTACTTC. Reference TRBV5-1 and TRBJ2-7 genes cover what lies past the CDR3, so the full variable domain is KAGVTQTPRYLIKTRGQQVTLSCSPISGHRSVSWYQQTPGQGLQFLFEYFSETQRNKGNFPGRFSGRQFSNSRSEMNVSTLELGDSALYLCASSLKAGDTYEQYFGPGTRLTVT.